Below, one T cell receptor (beta chain) is given with its context. Its specificity is unknown. V lost 0 bases and J lost 8, with 8 bases in between. Germline V lookup: CDR1 SGHRS, CDR2 YFSETQ. The CDR3 sequence is 13 residues long. Profiling relied on immunoSEQ multiplex PCR, and the TCRdb table lists in-frame clones only, not all of them. The table shows under 150,000 clones, with around nine tenths occurring only once. This sample was taken from a study of T cell responses to AZD1222 COVID-19 vaccine. Findings and caveats of the study: Repertoires were sampled only after the peak T cell response. Spike-spanning, vaccine-associated CD4 TCRs were dominant at 160-218 and 743-854. Just six AZD1222 recipients were seropositive at baseline.

The rearrangement joins TRBV5-1 to TRBJ1-4; D not resolved. The clonotype comes from an adult in good health. This sample comprised peripheral blood, obtained on day 0 of AZD1222 vaccination. The CDR3 here is CASSLAGGEKLFF. The CDR3 DNA sequence: TGCGCCAGCAGCTTGGCAGGTGGGGAAAAACTGTTTTTT.